The clone carrying this T cell receptor (beta chain) has more than one count but fewer than ten. The antigen remains unidentified. Profiling relied on immunoSEQ multiplex PCR, and the TCRdb table lists in-frame clones only, not all of them. The sample comprises about 21,000 clones, roughly four fifths of which are singletons, and about a fifth rests with the top ten. The unexposed donors gave CD4+ T cells in about 2010-2019, prior to COVID-19. CD4+ T cells were isolated from the cells after 10 days of culture. As cell numbers allowed, unexposed-donor CD4+ T cells faced SARS-CoV-2 S/N and four cold-coronavirus spikes. This specimen comes from a study of CD4 T cells in relation to SARS-CoV-2 and coronaviruses. Study as a whole: Negative control cultures got HIV-1 Nef peptides or no peptide. Study-wide points: Monoreactive clones expanded significantly more to SARS-CoV-2 than crossreactive clones did.

Germline V lookup: CDR1 LNHDA, CDR2 SQIVND (reference sequence). V lost 3 bases to trimming and J lost 6 bases, with 17 bases between them. The CDR3 sequence is 16 residues long. The TCR comes from a human donor in good health. The material sequenced was CD4+ T cells from PBMCs, cultured in vitro. The chain combines TRBV19 with TRBJ1-4; the D gene is possibly TRBD1 (5 bases). As DNA, the CDR3 is TGTGCCAGTAGTATGCGAACCGGGACGTTGGATGAAAAACTGTTTTTT. It yields the protein CASSMRTGTLDEKLFF.